The sequence of this T cell receptor beta chain was determined in a study of cytomegalovirus exposure and HLA in healthy donors. Study-wide results and limits: One variant, a missense change in DCLRE1C, was linked in a later analysis to TCR beta V- and J-gene trimming. Reportedly, diagnosis of cytomegalovirus status by the classifier showed high specificity and sensitivity.

The study ran its PCR with 60 Vbeta and 13 Jbeta primers. TCRdb's table, derived via immunoSEQ multiplex PCR, lists solely in-frame clones and lacks some. This sample has approximately 220,000 clones, with over 80% found just once. On this clone: Its antigen is unidentified.

The V gene's germline CDR1 is SQVTM and CDR2 ANQGSEA. Trimming took 1 base from V and 2 from J, leaving 14 bases between them. This CDR3 has 15 residues. The chain recombines TRBV29-1 with TRBJ1-1; perhaps TRBD1 as D (5 bases). The sequencing sample was made of PBMCs. This clonotype was sampled from a boy between 2 and 10 years old in good health and CMV-seronegative. As DNA, the CDR3 is TGCAGCGTTGAAGTCAGGCTGACAGCAAACACTGAAGCTTTCTTT. As protein: CSVEVRLTANTEAFF.